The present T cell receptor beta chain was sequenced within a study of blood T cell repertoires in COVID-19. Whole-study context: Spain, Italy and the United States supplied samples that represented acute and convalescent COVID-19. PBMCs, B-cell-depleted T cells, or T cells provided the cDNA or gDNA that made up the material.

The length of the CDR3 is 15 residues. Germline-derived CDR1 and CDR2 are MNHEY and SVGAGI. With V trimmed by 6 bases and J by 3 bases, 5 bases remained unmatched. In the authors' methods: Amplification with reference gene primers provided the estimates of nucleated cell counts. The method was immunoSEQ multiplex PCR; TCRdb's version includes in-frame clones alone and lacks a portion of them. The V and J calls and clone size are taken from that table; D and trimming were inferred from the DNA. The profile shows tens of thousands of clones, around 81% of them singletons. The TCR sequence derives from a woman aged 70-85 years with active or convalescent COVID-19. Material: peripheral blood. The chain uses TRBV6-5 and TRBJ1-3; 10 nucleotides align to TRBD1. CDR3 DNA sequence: TGTGCCAGCAGACGAGGGACAGGGGATGGAAACACCATATATTTT. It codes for CASRRGTGDGNTIYF.